This TCR beta chain was recorded in a study of early T cells in non-severe SARS-CoV-2 infection. Study-level points and caveats: The VDJdb matching leaned toward anti-spike CD8 responses and overlooked private and CD4 specificities.

TCRdb independently ran MiXCR on the 5' RACE reads; one entry per CDR3 protein. This sample has about 25,000 distinct CDR3 sequences, with roughly 5% found just once. On this clonotype: Its antigen is undetermined.

The receptor comes from an adult who was a healthcare worker with PCR-confirmed SARS-CoV-2 infection or an uninfected control (not recorded which). Source material: whole blood.

CDR3 nucleotide sequence: TGCAGTGCCTACTACCAAACGGGGGGAGGGTTCACCTACAATGAGCAGTTCTTC. Translation: CSAYYQTGGGFTYNEQFF. J is TRBJ2-1 and V is TRBV20-1; 7 bases map to TRBD2. This CDR3 contains 18 residues. Germline V CDR1 and CDR2: DFQATT, SNEGSKA (reference sequence). V lost 6 bases, J lost 2 bases, and 19 bases stayed unmatched.